The next 21 T cell receptor beta chains were all read from a single sample in a study of cytotoxic CD8 clonotypes in ibrutinib-treated CLL. Using immunoSEQ multiplex PCR, the repertoire was profiled, and TCRdb retains in-frame clones only, with some absent. Among more than 8,500 clones listed, 61% were seen once. Sequenced material: PBMCs, taken before ibrutinib treatment. The origin of the receptors is a human donor with chronic lymphocytic leukemia.

The CDR3 sequence is CASSWTVKRGGYTF. CDR3 coding DNA: TGTGCCAGCAGCTGGACAGTGAAAAGAGGTGGCTACACCTTC. This chain links TRBV13 with TRBJ1-2; perhaps TRBD1 as D (6 bases). Germline V gene data show CDR1 as PRHDT and CDR2 as FYEKMQ (reference sequence). The CDR3 totals 14 residues. Trimming took 4 bases from V and 7 from J, leaving 16 bases between them.

This chain uses TRBV13 with TRBJ2-7; D may be TRBD2 (5 bases). The germline V gene encodes CDR1 PRHDT and CDR2 FYEKMQ (reference sequence). With 3 bases removed from V and 2 bases from J, the gap between germline ends came to 5 bases. CDR3 length: 12 residues. DNA for the CDR3: TGTGCCAGCAGCTTGGGAGCCTACGAGCAGTACTTC. It translates to CASSLGAYEQYF.

This chain uses TRBV4-1 with TRBJ2-7, with a weak D call TRBD2 (7 bases). Germline CDR1 and CDR2: MGHRA and YSYEKL. This CDR3 has 16 amino acids. V shed 0 bases and J shed 3 bases, with 15 bases lying between them. The CDR3 loop reads CASSQEGGVPFYEQYF. The CDR3 DNA reads as TGCGCCAGCAGCCAAGAAGGGGGGGTTCCCTTCTACGAGCAGTACTTC.

Turning to this clone: The junction departs from the called germline gene at one end, perhaps through a read error. The rearrangement uses TRBV7-7 and TRBJ2-5, with D possibly matching TRBD1 (6 bases). This CDR3 has 14 amino acids. From germline, CDR1 is SSHAT and CDR2 FNYEAQ (reference sequence). The CDR3 DNA reads TGTGCTAGCAGCTTTCCGGGGACATCGCAGACCCAGTACTTC. This sequence encodes CASSFPGTSQTQYF. Supplemented by reference TRBV7-7 and TRBJ2-5, the full variable domain reads GAGVSQSPRYKVTKRGQDVTLRCDPISSHATLYWYQQALGQGPEFLTYFNYEAQPDKSGLPSDRFSAERPEGSISTLTIQRTEQRDSAMYRCASSFPGTSQTQYFGPGTRLLVL.

The chain couples TRBV5-1 to TRBJ1-1; a weak D match, TRBD1 (5 bases). The V and J ends lost 2 bases and 3 bases respectively, with 8 bases between them. The CDR3 is 13 residues long. Germline CDR1 reads SGHRS; CDR2 reads YFSETQ. The CDR3 spells CASSLGEDTEAFF. In DNA, the CDR3 is TGCGCCAGCAGCTTAGGGGAAGACACTGAAGCTTTCTTT.

The chain employs TRBV18 and TRBJ1-1; no reliable D call. Trimming stripped 2 bases from V and 11 bases from J, with 15 bases between. CDR3 length: 13 amino acids. Germline CDR1 KGHSH, CDR2 LQKENI. The CDR3 DNA is TGTGCCAGCTCACCAGTCAGGTTGGTTGGGGCTTTCTTT. Its protein product is CASSPVRLVGAFF.

This sequence joins TRBV27 and TRBJ2-2, with D hard to call. The CDR3 extends over 14 amino acids. V dropped 5 bases and J dropped 0 bases, with 7 bases sitting between them. The germline V gene encodes CDR1 MNHEY and CDR2 SMNVEV (reference sequence). Here the CDR3 reads CASSNSPNTGELFF. In DNA, the CDR3 is TGTGCCAGCAGTAACAGCCCGAACACCGGGGAGCTGTTTTTT.

This clone was counted a few times. The V call is TRBV6-1, the J call TRBJ1-2; 9 bases line up with TRBD1. Germline V lookup: CDR1 MNHNS, CDR2 SASEGT. The junction had 3 bases not matched to a gene; V was cut back by 2 bases and J by 2 bases. This CDR3 is built from 15 residues. CDR3 DNA sequence: TGTGCCAGCAGTGAAATCGGGACAGGGAACTATGGCTACACCTTC. Translation: CASSEIGTGNYGYTF.

This clone has a handful of counts. The chain recombines TRBV2 with TRBJ2-7; weak D call: TRBD2 (5 bases). This CDR3 has 15 amino acids. V lost 6 bases to trimming and J lost 4 bases, with 19 bases between them. CDR1 is SNHLY, CDR2 FYNNEI, per germline. CDR3 sequence (DNA): TGTGCCAGCAGGACGGGGTCAGGTGTAGGTTACGAGCAGTACTTC. This translates into CASRTGSGVGYEQYF.

The chain uses TRBV19 and TRBJ1-2; 8 nucleotides align to TRBD1. The CDR3 has 14 residues. V was pared by 5 bases and J by 7 bases, with 9 bases of the junction left unmatched. In germline, CDR1 is LNHDA, CDR2 SQIVND (reference sequence). The DNA of the CDR3 is TGTGCCAGTAGTTTCTCCGGGACAGGAGTTGGCTACACCTTC. Translation gives CASSFSGTGVGYTF.

Here the CDR3 reads CASHDPGQGPNSPLHF. CDR3 bases: TGCGCCAGCCACGACCCCGGACAGGGCCCTAATTCACCCCTCCACTTT. V gene TRBV5-1 combines with J gene TRBJ1-6; TRBD1 aligns across 8 bases. CDR1 is SGHRS and CDR2 is YFSETQ in the germline V gene. CDR3 length: 16 amino acids. V gave up 7 bases and J gave up 6 bases; unmatched junction bases: 12.

The chain joins TRBV28 to TRBJ2-3; no definite D call. The CDR3 has 10 residues. V lost 6 bases and J 7 bases, leaving 5 bases between the germline ends. Germline lookup yields CDR1 MDHEN and CDR2 SYDVKM. The CDR3 nucleotides read TGTGCCAGCAGCCTTCATACGCAGTATTTT. It is translated as CASSLHTQYF.

The chain recombines TRBV18 with TRBJ2-1, with TRBD2 as a possible D gene (6 bases). The CDR3 has 14 amino acids. The V end was cut by 2 bases, the J end by 6 bases, with 11 bases between. Germline loops: CDR1 KGHSH, CDR2 LQKENI. CDR3 residues: CASSPGLASNEQFF. CDR3 nucleotide sequence: TGTGCCAGCTCACCAGGCCTAGCGAGCAATGAGCAGTTCTTC.

The chain is built from TRBV4-1 and TRBJ2-4, with D unresolved. This CDR3 has 19 residues. The V end was cut by 1 base, the J end by 1 base, with 20 bases between. In germline, CDR1 is MGHRA, CDR2 YSYEKL. This CDR3 reads CASSQVPFGPHPAKNIQYF. The DNA for the CDR3 is TGCGCCAGCAGCCAAGTCCCTTTCGGGCCCCACCCGGCCAAAAACATTCAGTACTTC.

In its sample, this clone was seen once. The gene calls are TRBV6-1 and TRBJ2-1; 9 positions match TRBD2. V was pared by 7 bases and J by 2 bases, with 6 bases of the junction left unmatched. CDR3 length: 15 amino acids. Germline V gene lookup returns CDR1 MNHNS and CDR2 SASEGT. The CDR3 DNA sequence: TGTGCCAGCACCCTAGCGGGACTGGCCTACAATGAGCAGTTCTTC. As protein: CASTLAGLAYNEQFF.

The genes are TRBV2 and TRBJ2-7; weak D call: TRBD2 (5 bases). This CDR3 has 12 residues. Germline values: CDR1 SNHLY, CDR2 FYNNEI. V was pared by 7 bases and J by 4 bases, with 11 bases between. The CDR3 region has the DNA TGTGCCAGCAATCGGCGAGGGTACGAGCAGTACTTC. Protein product: CASNRRGYEQYF.

The chain has TRBV6-5 and TRBJ2-1; 8 bases match TRBD2. J lost 4 bases, V lost 7 bases, and 9 bases had no gene match. CDR3 length: 15 amino acids. In germline, CDR1 is MNHEY, CDR2 SVGAGI. CDR3 sequence reads: CASTDGAGGYNEQFF. DNA for the CDR3: TGTGCCAGCACCGACGGGGCGGGGGGTTACAATGAGCAGTTCTTC.

The chain carries TRBV4-1 and TRBJ1-1; 7 bases match TRBD1. In germline, CDR1 is MGHRA, CDR2 YSYEKL. The CDR3 covers 14 residues. Trimming at V came to 2 bases and at J to 13 bases, leaving 13 bases not matched to a gene. For the CDR3, the DNA is TGCGCCAGCAGCCAACCGGACAGGCCTAATACCAATTTCTTT. It translates to CASSQPDRPNTNFF.

This clone was picked up a small number of times. V gene TRBV7-2 combines with J gene TRBJ2-4; unclear D gene. V was clipped by 5 bases and J by 2 bases, with 16 bases between them. Per germline, CDR1 SGHTA and CDR2 FQGNSA. The CDR3 loop spans 16 amino acids. As DNA, the CDR3 is TGTGCCAGCAGCCCCCAGAGGATTGGGACCAAAAACATTCAGTACTTC. It encodes CASSPQRIGTKNIQYF.

The chain combines TRBV7-9 with TRBJ2-7; 7 bases map to TRBD1. Germline V gene data show CDR1 as SEHNR and CDR2 as FQNEAQ (reference sequence). The CDR3 runs 16 residues. V gave up 0 bases and J gave up 5 bases; unmatched junction bases: 10. The CDR3 sequence: CASSLATPTGIHEQYF. For the CDR3, the DNA is TGTGCCAGCAGCTTAGCGACTCCGACAGGGATCCACGAGCAGTACTTC. Filled out from reference TRBV7-9 and TRBJ2-7, the complete variable domain reads DTGVSQNPRHKITKRGQNVTFRCDPISEHNRLYWYRQTLGQGPEFLTYFQNEAQLEKSRLLSDRFSAERPKGSFSTLEIQRTEQGDSAMYLCASSLATPTGIHEQYFGPGTRLTVT.

The chain recombines TRBV5-1 with TRBJ2-7; maybe TRBD1 (5 bases). The germline V and J ends were trimmed by 2 bases and 5 bases, with 14 bases remaining between them. CDR1 and CDR2 from the germline V gene are SGHRS and YFSETQ. This CDR3 contains 14 residues. The CDR3 sequence: CASSFGQGSNEQYF. Written as DNA, the CDR3 is TGCGCCAGCAGCTTCGGGCAGGGTAGCAACGAGCAGTACTTC.